This T cell receptor (beta chain) was documented in a study of vaccination and CD4 T cells after COVID-19. Whole-study context: Four females and six males made up the convalescents, two of whom were Hispanic. General study results and limits: SARS-CoV-2-reactive clonotypes showed a nonsignificant median rise from approximately 23 to 38.

In regard to this clonotype: Its target is unknown.

Regarding treatment: 10-day PBMC culture with coronavirus spike peptide pools or control peptides (ViraFEST assay). Germline V gene lookup returns CDR1 MNHEY and CDR2 SVGEGT. Trimming left V 4 bases short and J 5 bases short, with 8 bases between. CDR3 length equals 12 residues. With the Oncomine TCR Beta short-read assay, DNA from cultured CD4+ T cells was sequenced. TCRdb re-derived calls from the PCR reads in MiXCR, one entry per CDR3 protein. The sample includes about 16,000 distinct CDR3 sequences, 45% to 65% seen only once; the top ten take 20%. The sequence came from a human donor who had recovered from COVID-19. Sequenced here: CD4+ T cells from blood, cultured in vitro, sampled before SARS-CoV-2 vaccination. J is TRBJ1-2 and V is TRBV6-2 or TRBV6-3; D is unclear. The CDR3 spells CASSSGPYGYTF. The CDR3 nucleotides are TGTGCCAGCAGTTCGGGCCCATATGGCTACACCTTC.